The clone carrying this TCR beta chain was recorded at least ten times. As yet, its antigen is unknown. Stated time point: newly diagnosed GD, antithyroid drugs for less than 3 months. Preparation of the TCR library used RNA extracted from PBMCs. The data belong to a study of regulatory T cells in long-lasting Graves disease. iRepertoire HTBI primers and Arm-PCR of CDR3 regions built TCR beta libraries. Each CDR3 protein gets one entry after TCRdb re-called the multiplex PCR reads with MiXCR. The sample holds approximately 390,000 distinct CDR3 sequences, roughly 15% seen once. Study results and limitations: Segments TRBV28, TRBJ1-2 and TRBJ2-5 showed preferential usage in persistent disease.

This CDR3 contains 14 residues. V gave up 0 bases and J gave up 8 bases, with 14 bases separating them. CDR1 is SGHRS and CDR2 is YFSETQ in the germline V gene. These data were also reused for a study on T cells in Graves' hyperthyroidism and ophthalmopathy. This second report adds: Newly diagnosed patients aged 18 to 65 had hyperthyroidism of under 2 months' duration.

Material: peripheral blood mononuclear cells (PBMCs), obtained at new diagnosis, from a patient treated with antithyroid drugs. The receptor was isolated from a woman aged 18-29 years with Graves disease. The rearrangement links TRBV5-1 to TRBJ1-2; D uncertain. DNA of the CDR3: TGCGCCAGCAGCTTGGAGGGCCATGATAAAGGCTACACCTTC. It encodes CASSLEGHDKGYTF.